This TCR beta chain was sequenced during a study of blood T cell repertoires in COVID-19. As for the study in general: Italy, Spain and the United States were the sources of the convalescent and acute COVID-19 samples. Sources were T cells, B-cell-depleted T cells, or PBMCs; the material itself was cDNA or gDNA.

The V and J ends lost 1 base and 5 bases, in that order; junction bases with no gene match: 17. Germline CDR1 SGDLS, CDR2 YYNGEE. The length of the CDR3 is 19 residues. Per the original methods: Quantification of nucleated cells was approximated via reference gene primer amplification. TCRdb's table, derived via immunoSEQ multiplex PCR, lists solely in-frame clones and lacks some. The V and J calls and clone size come from that table; D and trimming were worked out from the DNA. The sample lists approximately 110,000 clones, 70% to 85% seen once, with approximately 22% in the top ten. This clone occurred a few times.

V gene TRBV9 combines with J gene TRBJ1-3; 8 bases align to TRBD1. The sequence was obtained from a man between 65 and 85 years old with active or convalescent COVID-19. The sample taken for sequencing was peripheral blood. The CDR3, as DNA: TGTGCCAGCAGCGTAAATCGGGGGACAGGCGCATCAAGGAGAAACACCATATATTTT. Translation: CASSVNRGTGASRRNTIYF. The variable domain in full, with the rest retrieved from reference TRBV9 and TRBJ1-3, is DSGVTQTPKHLITATGQRVTLRCSPRSGDLSVYWYQQSLDQGLQFLIQYYNGEERAKGNILERFSAQQFPDLHSELNLSSLELGDSALYFCASSVNRGTGASRRNTIYFGEGSWLTVV.